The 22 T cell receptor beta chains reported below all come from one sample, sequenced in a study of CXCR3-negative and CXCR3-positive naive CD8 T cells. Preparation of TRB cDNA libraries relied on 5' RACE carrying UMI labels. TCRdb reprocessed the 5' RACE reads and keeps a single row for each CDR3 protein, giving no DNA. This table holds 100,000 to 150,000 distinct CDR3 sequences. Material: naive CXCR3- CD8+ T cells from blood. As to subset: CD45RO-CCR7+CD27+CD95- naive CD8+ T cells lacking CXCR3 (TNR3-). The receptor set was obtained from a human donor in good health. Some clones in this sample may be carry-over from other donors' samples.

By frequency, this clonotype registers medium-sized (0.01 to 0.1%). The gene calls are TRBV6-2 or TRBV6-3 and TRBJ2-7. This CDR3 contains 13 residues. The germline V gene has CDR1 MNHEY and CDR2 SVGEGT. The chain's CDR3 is CASSLGQLYEQYF.

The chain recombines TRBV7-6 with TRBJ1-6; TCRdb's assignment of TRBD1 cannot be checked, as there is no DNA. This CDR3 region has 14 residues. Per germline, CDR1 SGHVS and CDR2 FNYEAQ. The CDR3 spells CASSARQGNSPLHF.

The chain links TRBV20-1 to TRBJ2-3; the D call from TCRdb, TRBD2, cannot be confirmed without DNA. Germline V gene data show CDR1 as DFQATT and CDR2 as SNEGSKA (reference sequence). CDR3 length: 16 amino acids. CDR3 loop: CSARVSSGSNTDTQYF.

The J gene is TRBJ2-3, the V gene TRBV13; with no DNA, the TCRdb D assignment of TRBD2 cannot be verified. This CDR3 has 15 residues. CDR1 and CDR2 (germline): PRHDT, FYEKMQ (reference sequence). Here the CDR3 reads CASSQAGFRPDTQYF.

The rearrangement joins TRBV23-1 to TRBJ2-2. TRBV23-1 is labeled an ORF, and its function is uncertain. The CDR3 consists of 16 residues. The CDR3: CASSHHRTGETGELFF.

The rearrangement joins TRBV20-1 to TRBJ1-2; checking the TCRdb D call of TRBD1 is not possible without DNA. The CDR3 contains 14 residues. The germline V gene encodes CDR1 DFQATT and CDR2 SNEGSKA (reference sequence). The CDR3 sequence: CSATTGGTFYGYTF.

This chain's CDR3 is CASSLGENEQFF. The chain couples TRBV11-2 to TRBJ2-1. The CDR3 is 12 residues long. The germline gives CDR1 SGHAT, CDR2 FQNNGV.

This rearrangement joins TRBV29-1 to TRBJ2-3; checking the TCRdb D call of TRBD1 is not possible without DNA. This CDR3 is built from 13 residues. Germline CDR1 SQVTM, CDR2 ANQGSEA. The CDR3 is CSVTGHSTDTQYF.

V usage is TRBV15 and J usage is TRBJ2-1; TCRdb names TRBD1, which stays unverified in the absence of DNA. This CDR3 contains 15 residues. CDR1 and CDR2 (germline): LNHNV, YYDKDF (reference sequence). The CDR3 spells CATSRVSGKLEDEFF. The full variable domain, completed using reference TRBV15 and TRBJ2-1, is DAMVIQNPRYQVTQFGKPVTLSCSQTLNHNVMYWYQQKSSQAPKLLFHYYDKDFNNEADTPDNFQSRRPNTSFCFLDIRSPGLGDTAMYLCATSRVSGKLEDEFFGPGTRLTVL.

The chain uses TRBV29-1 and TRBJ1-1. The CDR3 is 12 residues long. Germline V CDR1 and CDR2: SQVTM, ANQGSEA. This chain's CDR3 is CSVDMGNTEAFF. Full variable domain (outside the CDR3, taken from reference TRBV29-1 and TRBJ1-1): SAVISQKPSRDICQRGTSLTIQCQVDSQVTMMFWYRQQPGQSLTLIATANQGSEATYESGFVIDKFPISRPNLTFSTLTVSNMSPEDSSIYLCSVDMGNTEAFFGQGTRLTVV.

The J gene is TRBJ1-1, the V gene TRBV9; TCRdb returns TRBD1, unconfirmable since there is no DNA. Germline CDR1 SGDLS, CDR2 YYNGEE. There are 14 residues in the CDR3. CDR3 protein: CASSVVGQNTEAFF.

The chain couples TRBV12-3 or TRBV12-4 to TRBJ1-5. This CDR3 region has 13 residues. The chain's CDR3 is CASSAAGNQPQHF.

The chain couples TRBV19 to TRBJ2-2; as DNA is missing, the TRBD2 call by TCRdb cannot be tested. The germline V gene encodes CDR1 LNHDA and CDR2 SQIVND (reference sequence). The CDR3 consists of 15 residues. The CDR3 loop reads CASSQGLASTGELFF.

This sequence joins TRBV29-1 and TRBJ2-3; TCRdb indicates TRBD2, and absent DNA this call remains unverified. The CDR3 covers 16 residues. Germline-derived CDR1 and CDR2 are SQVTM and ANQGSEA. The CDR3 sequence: CSVEGTSGDSTDTQYF.

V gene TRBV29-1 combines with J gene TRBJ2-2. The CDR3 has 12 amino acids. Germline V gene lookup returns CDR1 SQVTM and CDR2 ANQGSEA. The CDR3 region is CSALGTTGELFF.

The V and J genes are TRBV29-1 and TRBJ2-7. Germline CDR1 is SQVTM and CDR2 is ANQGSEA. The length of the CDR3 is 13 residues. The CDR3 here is CSVGLGPTYEQYF.

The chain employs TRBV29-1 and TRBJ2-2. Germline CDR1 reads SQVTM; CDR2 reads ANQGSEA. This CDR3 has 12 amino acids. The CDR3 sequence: CSVGMNTGELFF.

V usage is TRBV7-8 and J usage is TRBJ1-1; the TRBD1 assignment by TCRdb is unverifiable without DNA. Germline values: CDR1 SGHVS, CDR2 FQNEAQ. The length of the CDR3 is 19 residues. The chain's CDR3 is CASSLSHGGPPMMNTEAFF. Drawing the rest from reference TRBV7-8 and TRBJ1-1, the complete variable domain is GAGVSQSPRYKVAKRGQDVALRCDPISGHVSLFWYQQALGQGPEFLTYFQNEAQLDKSGLPSDRFFAERPEGSVSTLKIQRTQQEDSAVYLCASSLSHGGPPMMNTEAFFGQGTRLTVV.

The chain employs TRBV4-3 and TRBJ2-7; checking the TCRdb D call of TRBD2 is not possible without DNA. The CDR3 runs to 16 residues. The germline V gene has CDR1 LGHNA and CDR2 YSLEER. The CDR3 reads CASSQDRGSSPYEQYF.

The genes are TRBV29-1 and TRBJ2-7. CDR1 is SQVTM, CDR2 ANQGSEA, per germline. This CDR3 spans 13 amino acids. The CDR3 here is CSVEAPPAYEQYF.

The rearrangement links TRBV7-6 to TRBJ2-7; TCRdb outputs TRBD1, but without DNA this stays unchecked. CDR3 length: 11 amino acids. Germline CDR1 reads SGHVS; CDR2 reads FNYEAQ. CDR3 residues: CASSLGTEQYF.

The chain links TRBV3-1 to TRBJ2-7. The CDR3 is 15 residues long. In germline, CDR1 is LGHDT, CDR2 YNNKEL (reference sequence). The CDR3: CASSQFQSAAYEQYF.